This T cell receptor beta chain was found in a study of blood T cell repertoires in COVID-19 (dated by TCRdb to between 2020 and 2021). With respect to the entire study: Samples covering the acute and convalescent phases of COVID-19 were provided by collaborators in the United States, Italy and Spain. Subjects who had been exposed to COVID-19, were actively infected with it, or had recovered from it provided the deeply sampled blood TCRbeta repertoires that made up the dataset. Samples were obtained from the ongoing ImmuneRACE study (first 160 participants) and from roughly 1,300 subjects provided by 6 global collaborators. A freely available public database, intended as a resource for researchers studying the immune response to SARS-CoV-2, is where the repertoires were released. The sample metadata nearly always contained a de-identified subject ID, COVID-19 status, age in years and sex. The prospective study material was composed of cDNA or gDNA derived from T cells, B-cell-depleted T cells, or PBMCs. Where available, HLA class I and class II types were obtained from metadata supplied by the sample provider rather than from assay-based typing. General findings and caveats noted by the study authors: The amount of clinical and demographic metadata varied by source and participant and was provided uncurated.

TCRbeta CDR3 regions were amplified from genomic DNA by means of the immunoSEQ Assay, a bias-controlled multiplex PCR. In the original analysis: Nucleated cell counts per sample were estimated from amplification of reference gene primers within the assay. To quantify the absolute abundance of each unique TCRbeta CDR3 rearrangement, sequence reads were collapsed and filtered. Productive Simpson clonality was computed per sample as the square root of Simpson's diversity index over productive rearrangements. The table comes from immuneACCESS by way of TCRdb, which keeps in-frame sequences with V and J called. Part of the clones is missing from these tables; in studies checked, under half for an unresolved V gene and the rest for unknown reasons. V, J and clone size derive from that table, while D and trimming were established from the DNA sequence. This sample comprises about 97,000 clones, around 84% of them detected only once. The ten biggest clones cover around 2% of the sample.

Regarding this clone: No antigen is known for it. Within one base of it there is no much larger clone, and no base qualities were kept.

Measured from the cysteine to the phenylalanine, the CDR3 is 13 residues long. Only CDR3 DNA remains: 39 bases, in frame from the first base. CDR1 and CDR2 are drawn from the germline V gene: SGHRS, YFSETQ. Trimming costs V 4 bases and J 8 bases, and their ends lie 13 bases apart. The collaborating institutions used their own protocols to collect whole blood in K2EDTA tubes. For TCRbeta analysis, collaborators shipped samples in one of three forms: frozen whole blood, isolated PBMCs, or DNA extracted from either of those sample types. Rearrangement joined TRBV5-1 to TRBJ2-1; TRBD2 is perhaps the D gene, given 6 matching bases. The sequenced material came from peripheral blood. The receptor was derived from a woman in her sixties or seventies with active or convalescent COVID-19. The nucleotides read TGCGCCAGCAGCCCCACTAGCACCTATGAGCAGTTCTTC. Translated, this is CASSPTSTYEQFF.